This T cell receptor (beta chain) is drawn from a study of CD8 T cells in ankylosing spondylitis (dated by TCRdb to the late 2010s). General notes on the study: The study profiled T cell receptor beta repertoires in healthy donors and ankylosing spondylitis patients to find disease-linked TCR variants. The whole study cohort included 85 to 120 healthy donors and roughly 24 ankylosing spondylitis patients. Peripheral blood was sampled, and synovial fluid was also collected from ankylosing spondylitis patients. Results the study describes overall, beyond this receptor: The disease-linked clones were reported to be significantly enriched in matched synovial fluid samples from ankylosing spondylitis patients. A TCR beta motif made up of eight or nine highly homologous amino acid variants appeared to be characteristic of blood from ankylosing spondylitis patients. The disease-linked clones showed a CD8+ phenotype and occurred at relatively low frequencies in peripheral blood. Some of the motif variants had been reported before in the synovial fluid and blood of reactive arthritis patients, a finding that suggests common disease-initiation mechanisms.

V lost 4 bases and J lost 2 bases, and the count of bases not matched to a germline gene is 7. Inclusive of the bounding cysteine and phenylalanine, the CDR3 is 15 residues long. The sequence is cut down to CDR3 DNA, 45 bases in frame from base 1. In the germline V gene, CDR1 corresponds to SGHDT and CDR2 to YYEEEE. A word on this clonotype: Its recognized antigen is unknown. Per-base quality was not reported, and no clone a single base away is much larger than it.

Reads for this sample came from an Illumina HiSeq 2500. Quantitative 5'-RACE with molecular barcodes was used to prepare TCR beta libraries. The study's processing was this. To identify disease-linked TCR variants, a new computational method was used, one built on a probabilistic model of VDJ rearrangement. TCRdb reprocessed the public reads (quality trimming at Q25 with fastp, clone calling with MiXCR) and kept in-frame beta chains. Each entry is one CDR3 protein sequence, shown with its most common DNA and genes. The V and J calls reflect TCRdb's pipeline rather than the authors' work. This sample is represented by 250,000 to 300,000 distinct CDR3 sequences; 15% to 25% of them were singletons. The ten top clones hold about 8.2% of the sample.

The receptor was derived from a male donor with ankylosing spondylitis or in good health (not recorded which). Sequencing was carried out using blood, either unsorted or a sorted T cell fraction (not recorded which). Recombination joined TRBV5-6 with TRBJ2-5, and TRBD1 aligns with 8 junction nucleotides. DNA sequence: TGTGCCAGCAGCATTCCGGGGACAGGACAAGAGACCCAGTACTTC. The translation is CASSIPGTGQETQYF.